What follows are 5 T cell receptor beta chains derived from one specimen sequenced in a study of Ad26.COV2.S vaccination and SARS-CoV-2 variants. As to treatment: roughly 18 received Ad26.COV2.S at low or high dose, single or two shots; several received placebo; per-sample allocation not given. The study sampled participants on day 63 after the first vaccine or placebo injection. Using immunoSEQ multiplex PCR, the repertoire was profiled, and TCRdb retains in-frame clones only, with some absent. The repertoire holds hundreds of thousands of clones, with 87% as singletons. Sequenced here: peripheral blood, sampled in a trial of Ad26.COV2.S vaccine versus placebo. These receptors were taken from a person aged 18-65 years who received the Ad26.COV2.S COVID-19 vaccine or a placebo.

The chain uses TRBV18 and TRBJ2-7, with D possibly matching TRBD2 (5 bases). CDR3 size: 15 residues. V shed 6 bases and J shed 0 bases, with 15 bases lying between them. Germline loops: CDR1 KGHSH, CDR2 LQKENI. CDR3 in amino acids: CASSPPGWSSYEQYF. CDR3 nucleotide sequence: TGTGCCAGCTCCCCCCCGGGATGGAGCTCCTACGAGCAGTACTTC.

The V and J genes are TRBV7-6 and TRBJ2-3; no clear D gene. Trimming shortened V by 3 bases and J by 6 bases, and 10 bases separated the two germline ends. CDR3 length equals 13 residues. Germline CDR1 is SGHVS and CDR2 is FNYEAQ. The CDR3 region has the DNA TGTGCCAGCAGCTTTTATTTATTTGATACGCAGTATTTT. Translating it yields CASSFYLFDTQYF.

This chain joins TRBV27 and TRBJ2-7, with TRBD2 matching 11 bases. This CDR3 contains 16 residues. CDR1 MNHEY and CDR2 SMNVEV come from the germline V gene (reference sequence). After removal of 3 bases from V and 6 bases from J, the junction contained 10 bases not matched to a gene. The CDR3: CASSFGASGGTVEQYF. The CDR3 DNA sequence: TGTGCCAGCAGTTTTGGGGCTAGCGGGGGGACCGTCGAGCAGTACTTC.

This sequence joins TRBV11-2 and TRBJ2-5, with D possibly being TRBD1 (5 bases). This CDR3 region has 14 residues. CDR1 and CDR2 (germline): SGHAT, FQNNGV. Trimming took 7 bases from V and 2 from J, leaving 14 bases between them. The CDR3 bases are TGTGCCAGCAACCTCCCGTCAGGGCAAGAGACCCAGTACTTC. Its translation is CASNLPSGQETQYF. The full variable domain, with the rest looked up from reference TRBV11-2 and TRBJ2-5, is EAGVAQSPRYKIIEKRQSVAFWCNPISGHATLYWYQQILGQGPKLLIQFQNNGVVDDSQLPKDRFSAERLKGVDSTLKIQPAKLEDSAVYLCASNLPSGQETQYFGPGTRLLVL.

The chain uses TRBV25-1 and TRBJ1-2; D unresolved. The CDR3 totals 11 residues. The V end was cut by 3 bases, the J end by 4 bases, with 3 bases between. Germline-derived CDR1 and CDR2 are MGHDK and SYGVNS. The CDR3 nucleotides read TGTGCCAGCAGTGAGCTCTATGGCTACACCTTC. This gives the protein CASSELYGYTF.